These 27 T cell receptor beta chains share one sample of origin, sequenced in a study of T cell repertoires in cytomegalovirus infection. Antigens of these TCRs are unknown. TCRdb reprocessed the reads with MiXCR, giving one entry per CDR3 protein. Of 80,000 or so distinct CDR3 sequences in the sample, about 24% were seen once. The sample consisted of CD8+ T cells from cultured PBMCs, taken from culture after CMV antigen stimulation. These receptors all come from a human donor in good health (CMV status not recorded). Some clones in this sample may be carry-over from other donors' samples.

This clonotype was seen ten or more times. The CDR3 region is CATDRGGTGELFF. The DNA for the CDR3 is TGTGCCACCGACAGGGGTGGTACCGGGGAGCTGTTTTTT. The rearrangement links TRBV6-1 to TRBJ2-2; 8 bases fit TRBD1. Germline CDR1 and CDR2: MNHNS and SASEGT. The V segment lost 10 bases and the J segment 5 bases; nucleotides outside the gene matches: 6. The CDR3 has 13 residues.

This clonotype has only a few counts. This sequence joins TRBV28 and TRBJ2-5; 14 bases map to TRBD2. This CDR3 has 16 residues. Germline V gives CDR1 MDHEN, CDR2 SYDVKM. The trim removed 5 bases at V and 2 bases at J, leaving 4 bases unmatched. The CDR3 region has the DNA TGTGCCAGCAGTAACCGACTAGCGGGGGGGCAAGAGACCCAGTACTTC. Translated: CASSNRLAGGQETQYF.

This clonotype has at least ten counts. This chain uses TRBV4-3 with TRBJ2-1; unclear D gene. CDR1 and CDR2 (germline): LGHNA, YSLEER. The V end was cut by 2 bases, the J end by 9 bases, with 14 bases between. The CDR3 has 14 amino acids. The CDR3 DNA follows: TGCGCCAGCAGCCAATCGTGGGGTAGTGGTGAGCAGTTCTTC. Translation: CASSQSWGSGEQFF.

This sequence joins TRBV5-6 and TRBJ1-1; TRBD1 is a possible D gene (5 bases). Trimming pared 4 bases from V and 0 bases from J, leaving 19 bases between. Per the germline V gene, CDR1 is SGHDT and CDR2 is YYEEEE. This CDR3 comprises 17 residues. This CDR3 reads CASSPRWAGLMNTEAFF. In DNA, the CDR3 is TGTGCCAGCAGCCCCCGCTGGGCAGGGCTGATGAACACTGAAGCTTTCTTT.

This clonotype was seen repeatedly, ten times or more. This chain connects TRBV11-2 to TRBJ1-2; 7 bases are a match to TRBD1. V shed 6 bases and J 7 bases; nucleotides not matched to a gene: 14. CDR3 length equals 15 residues. Looked up from germline, CDR1 is SGHAT and CDR2 is FQNNGV. CDR3 sequence reads: CASSPAGQGVGGYTF. DNA of the CDR3: TGTGCCAGCAGTCCCGCGGGGCAGGGGGTTGGTGGCTACACCTTC.

A few counts support this clonotype. The chain combines TRBV7-9 with TRBJ1-1; no firm D call. Between the trimmed V and J ends, which lost 1 base and 0 bases, there was a span of 9 bases. From germline, CDR1 is SEHNR and CDR2 FQNEAQ (reference sequence). CDR3 size: 15 residues. In DNA, the CDR3 is TGTGCCAGCAGCTTAGGCCACTCCATGAACACTGAAGCTTTCTTT. It yields the protein CASSLGHSMNTEAFF.

This clonotype was observed at least ten times. The V call is TRBV7-2, the J call TRBJ1-3; no definite D call. V was clipped by 0 bases and J by 2 bases, with 14 bases between them. Germline assignment: CDR1 SGHTA and CDR2 FQGNSA. The CDR3 spans 17 residues. The CDR3 DNA follows: TGTGCCAGCAGCTTAGCGGTCCAAGCTGCGGCTGGAAACACCATATATTTT. Protein sequence: CASSLAVQAAAGNTIYF.

This clonotype was seen many times. The CDR3 loop reads CASSPVGTGTPYEQYF. The CDR3 coding sequence is TGTGCCAGCTCCCCTGTAGGGACAGGGACACCCTACGAGCAGTACTTC. The rearrangement joins TRBV7-2 to TRBJ2-7; 9 bases map to TRBD1. Trimming removed 8 bases from V and 2 bases from J; junction bases left unmatched: 13. Germline V gene sequence: CDR1 SGHTA, CDR2 FQGNSA. The CDR3 loop spans 16 amino acids.

This clonotype was recorded a few times. The chain recombines TRBV27 with TRBJ2-3; D is possibly TRBD1 (5 bases). V lost 4 bases and J 5 bases, leaving 10 bases between the germline ends. The germline V gene has CDR1 MNHEY and CDR2 SMNVEV (reference sequence). The CDR3 runs to 13 residues. CDR3 sequence: CASSSPRGDTQYF. For the CDR3, the DNA is TGTGCCAGCAGTTCCCCAAGGGGAGATACGCAGTATTTT.

In this sample, this clonotype turned up many times. V gene TRBV7-8 combines with J gene TRBJ1-5, with D perhaps matching TRBD1 (6 bases). Germline CDR1 SGHVS, CDR2 FQNEAQ. V was trimmed by 5 bases and J by 3 bases, leaving 17 bases between them. The CDR3 is 16 amino acids. The chain's CDR3 is CASSVRAGDDNQPQHF. Here the CDR3 DNA reads TGTGCCAGCAGCGTACGTGCAGGGGATGACAATCAGCCCCAGCATTTT.

This clonotype has a count of ten or more. The chain is built from TRBV4-3 and TRBJ1-3; TRBD1 might be the D (5 bases). Per the germline V gene, CDR1 is LGHNA and CDR2 is YSLEER. The CDR3 covers 16 residues. V was pared by 0 bases and J by 0 bases, with 9 bases between. This CDR3 reads CASSQDSRASGNTIYF. Written as DNA, the CDR3 is TGCGCCAGCAGCCAAGATAGCAGGGCCTCTGGAAACACCATATATTTT.

This clonotype was detected many times. J is TRBJ1-4 and V is TRBV7-9; TRBD1 matches 9 bases. The CDR3 consists of 14 residues. Germline V lookup: CDR1 SEHNR, CDR2 FQNEAQ (reference sequence). With V trimmed by 4 bases and J by 7 bases, 4 bases remained unmatched. The CDR3 reads CASSSTGGSEKLFF. The CDR3 nucleotides read TGTGCCAGCAGCTCGACAGGGGGTTCTGAAAAACTGTTTTTT.

This clonotype came up a few times. This chain uses TRBV12-3 or TRBV12-4 with TRBJ1-2; perhaps TRBD1 as D (5 bases). The CDR3 has 13 amino acids. Trimming took 7 bases from V and 8 from J, leaving 17 bases between them. CDR3 coding DNA: TGTGCCAGCACCTGGAGGGGTTGGGGCGGCTACACCTTC. Encoded protein: CASTWRGWGGYTF.

The sample holds a few counts of this clonotype. The chain links TRBV9 to TRBJ2-5; 14 nucleotides line up with TRBD2. The length of the CDR3 is 18 residues. In germline, CDR1 is SGDLS, CDR2 YYNGEE. J lost 1 base, V lost 2 bases, and 7 bases had no gene match. Written as DNA, the CDR3 is TGTGCCAGCAGCGTCGGACTAGCGGGAGGTCTCTTCCAAGAGACCCAGTACTTC. It translates to CASSVGLAGGLFQETQYF. The full variable domain, completed using reference TRBV9 and TRBJ2-5, is DSGVTQTPKHLITATGQRVTLRCSPRSGDLSVYWYQQSLDQGLQFLIQYYNGEERAKGNILERFSAQQFPDLHSELNLSSLELGDSALYFCASSVGLAGGLFQETQYFGPGTRLLVL.

This chain joins TRBV3-1 and TRBJ1-4; no clear D. Trimming cost V 0 bases and J 8 bases, with 16 bases left between them. Per the germline V gene, CDR1 is LGHDT and CDR2 is YNNKEL (reference sequence). The CDR3 is 16 amino acids. CDR3 nucleotides: TGTGCCAGCAGCCAAGAACCCGGGAGTTGGGTCGAAAAACTGTTTTTT. It yields the protein CASSQEPGSWVEKLFF.

This chain connects TRBV9 to TRBJ2-6, with 7 bases identical to TRBD1. Germline CDR1 reads SGDLS; CDR2 reads YYNGEE. The CDR3 extends over 18 amino acids. Trimming at V came to 4 bases and at J to 2 bases, leaving 12 bases not matched to a gene. The DNA of the CDR3 is TGTGCCAGCAGCTTAAGACAGGGTGGTCTCCCTGGGGCCAACGTCCTGACTTTC. This codes for CASSLRQGGLPGANVLTF.

This clonotype was counted once. The J gene is TRBJ2-7, the V gene TRBV28; 11 bases are a match to TRBD2. The V gene's germline CDR1 is MDHEN and CDR2 SYDVKM. V lost 7 bases, J lost 6 bases, and 8 bases stayed unmatched. The CDR3 sequence is 14 residues long. CDR3 loop: CASTLALAGVEQYF. In DNA form, the CDR3 reads TGTGCCAGCACCTTAGCACTAGCGGGGGTCGAGCAGTACTTC.

This clonotype was seen repeatedly, ten times or more. The V call is TRBV7-8, the J call TRBJ2-7; TRBD2 might be the D (5 bases). The ends were cut back, 5 bases at V and 2 bases at J, with 16 bases in the middle. Germline V gene sequence: CDR1 SGHVS, CDR2 FQNEAQ. The CDR3 covers 15 residues. In DNA, the CDR3 is TGTGCCAGCAGCATCACCACCGGGGTTACCTACGAGCAGTACTTC. It specifies CASSITTGVTYEQYF.

The rearrangement uses TRBV9 and TRBJ2-7; a possible D gene is TRBD1 (5 bases). The ends were cut back, 0 bases at V and 5 bases at J, with 12 bases in the middle. The germline CDR1 and CDR2 sequences are SGDLS and YYNGEE. The CDR3 has 14 residues. This chain's CDR3 is CASSVGNTGHEQYF. For the CDR3, the DNA is TGTGCCAGCAGCGTAGGTAACACAGGACACGAGCAGTACTTC.

In this sample, this clonotype turned up a few times. The chain recombines TRBV7-9 with TRBJ2-1; 9 positions match TRBD1. The CDR3 runs to 18 residues. With 6 bases clipped from V and 1 base from J, the junction kept 13 bases outside the gene matches. CDR1 and CDR2 from the germline V gene are SEHNR and FQNEAQ (reference sequence). CDR3 DNA sequence: TGTGCCAGCAGACAACCGTCTGGACAGGGGTCATCCTACAATGAGCAGTTCTTC. Translated, it gives CASRQPSGQGSSYNEQFF. Filled out from reference TRBV7-9 and TRBJ2-1, the complete variable domain reads DTGVSQNPRHKITKRGQNVTFRCDPISEHNRLYWYRQTLGQGPEFLTYFQNEAQLEKSRLLSDRFSAERPKGSFSTLEIQRTEQGDSAMYLCASRQPSGQGSSYNEQFFGPGTRLTVL.

This clonotype was found a few times. The J gene is TRBJ2-1, the V gene TRBV5-6; D unclear. Germline loops: CDR1 SGHDT, CDR2 YYEEEE. Trimming left V 0 bases short and J 0 bases short, with 7 bases between. This CDR3 spans 15 amino acids. CDR3 loop: CASSLVEDSYNEQFF. The CDR3 bases are TGTGCCAGCAGCTTGGTAGAGGACTCCTACAATGAGCAGTTCTTC.

This clonotype was detected ten times or more. The genes are TRBV12-3 or TRBV12-4 and TRBJ2-3, with TRBD2 matching 11 bases. The CDR3 loop spans 19 amino acids. The trim removed 7 bases at V and 2 bases at J, leaving 17 bases unmatched. CDR3: CASTQPGLAGGHDTDTQYF. CDR3 DNA sequence: TGTGCCAGCACCCAACCGGGGCTAGCGGGGGGCCACGACACAGATACGCAGTATTTT.

The chain couples TRBV6-2 or TRBV6-3 to TRBJ1-1; perhaps TRBD1 as D (5 bases). Germline CDR1 and CDR2: MNHEY and SVGEGT. V gave up 9 bases and J gave up 0 bases, with 17 bases separating them. There are 15 residues in the CDR3. Written as DNA, the CDR3 is TGTGCCAGTTCAATTTCGGGGGGACTGAACACTGAAGCTTTCTTT. Protein sequence: CASSISGGLNTEAFF.

Only a few counts were recorded for this clonotype. The genes are TRBV9 and TRBJ1-6; no definite D call. In germline, CDR1 is SGDLS, CDR2 YYNGEE. The CDR3 loop spans 15 amino acids. Trimming took 7 bases from V and 3 from J, leaving 14 bases between them. CDR3: CASSRGQDYNSPLHF. The CDR3, as DNA: TGTGCCAGCTCTCGTGGGCAAGACTATAATTCACCCCTCCACTTT.

This clonotype occurred a few times. A clone one base away is much larger, so this may be a read error. The rearrangement uses TRBV7-8 and TRBJ1-2; D might be TRBD1 (6 bases). This CDR3 spans 14 amino acids. Germline CDR1 reads SGHVS; CDR2 reads FQNEAQ. The CDR3 protein is CASSLEQGHYDYTF. DNA of the CDR3: TGTGCCAGCAGCTTAGAACAGGGACACTATGACTACACCTTC.

This clonotype was counted at least ten times. The chain uses TRBV7-8 and TRBJ1-1; D uncertain. Germline V lookup: CDR1 SGHVS, CDR2 FQNEAQ. This CDR3 spans 17 amino acids. The V and J ends lost 6 bases and 3 bases respectively, with 23 bases between them. CDR3 nucleotide sequence: TGTGCCAGCAGGCGGGAGGGAGGGCTCCTCCTGGACACTGAAGCTTTCTTT. It yields the protein CASRREGGLLLDTEAFF.

The genes are TRBV9 and TRBJ2-1, with D possibly matching TRBD2 (5 bases). This CDR3 comprises 14 residues. Germline values: CDR1 SGDLS, CDR2 YYNGEE. Trimming removed 4 bases at V and 3 bases at J, with 11 bases between. CDR3 coding DNA: TGTGCCAGCAGCCGGATCGGAGGCTACAATGAGCAGTTCTTC. Translated: CASSRIGGYNEQFF.